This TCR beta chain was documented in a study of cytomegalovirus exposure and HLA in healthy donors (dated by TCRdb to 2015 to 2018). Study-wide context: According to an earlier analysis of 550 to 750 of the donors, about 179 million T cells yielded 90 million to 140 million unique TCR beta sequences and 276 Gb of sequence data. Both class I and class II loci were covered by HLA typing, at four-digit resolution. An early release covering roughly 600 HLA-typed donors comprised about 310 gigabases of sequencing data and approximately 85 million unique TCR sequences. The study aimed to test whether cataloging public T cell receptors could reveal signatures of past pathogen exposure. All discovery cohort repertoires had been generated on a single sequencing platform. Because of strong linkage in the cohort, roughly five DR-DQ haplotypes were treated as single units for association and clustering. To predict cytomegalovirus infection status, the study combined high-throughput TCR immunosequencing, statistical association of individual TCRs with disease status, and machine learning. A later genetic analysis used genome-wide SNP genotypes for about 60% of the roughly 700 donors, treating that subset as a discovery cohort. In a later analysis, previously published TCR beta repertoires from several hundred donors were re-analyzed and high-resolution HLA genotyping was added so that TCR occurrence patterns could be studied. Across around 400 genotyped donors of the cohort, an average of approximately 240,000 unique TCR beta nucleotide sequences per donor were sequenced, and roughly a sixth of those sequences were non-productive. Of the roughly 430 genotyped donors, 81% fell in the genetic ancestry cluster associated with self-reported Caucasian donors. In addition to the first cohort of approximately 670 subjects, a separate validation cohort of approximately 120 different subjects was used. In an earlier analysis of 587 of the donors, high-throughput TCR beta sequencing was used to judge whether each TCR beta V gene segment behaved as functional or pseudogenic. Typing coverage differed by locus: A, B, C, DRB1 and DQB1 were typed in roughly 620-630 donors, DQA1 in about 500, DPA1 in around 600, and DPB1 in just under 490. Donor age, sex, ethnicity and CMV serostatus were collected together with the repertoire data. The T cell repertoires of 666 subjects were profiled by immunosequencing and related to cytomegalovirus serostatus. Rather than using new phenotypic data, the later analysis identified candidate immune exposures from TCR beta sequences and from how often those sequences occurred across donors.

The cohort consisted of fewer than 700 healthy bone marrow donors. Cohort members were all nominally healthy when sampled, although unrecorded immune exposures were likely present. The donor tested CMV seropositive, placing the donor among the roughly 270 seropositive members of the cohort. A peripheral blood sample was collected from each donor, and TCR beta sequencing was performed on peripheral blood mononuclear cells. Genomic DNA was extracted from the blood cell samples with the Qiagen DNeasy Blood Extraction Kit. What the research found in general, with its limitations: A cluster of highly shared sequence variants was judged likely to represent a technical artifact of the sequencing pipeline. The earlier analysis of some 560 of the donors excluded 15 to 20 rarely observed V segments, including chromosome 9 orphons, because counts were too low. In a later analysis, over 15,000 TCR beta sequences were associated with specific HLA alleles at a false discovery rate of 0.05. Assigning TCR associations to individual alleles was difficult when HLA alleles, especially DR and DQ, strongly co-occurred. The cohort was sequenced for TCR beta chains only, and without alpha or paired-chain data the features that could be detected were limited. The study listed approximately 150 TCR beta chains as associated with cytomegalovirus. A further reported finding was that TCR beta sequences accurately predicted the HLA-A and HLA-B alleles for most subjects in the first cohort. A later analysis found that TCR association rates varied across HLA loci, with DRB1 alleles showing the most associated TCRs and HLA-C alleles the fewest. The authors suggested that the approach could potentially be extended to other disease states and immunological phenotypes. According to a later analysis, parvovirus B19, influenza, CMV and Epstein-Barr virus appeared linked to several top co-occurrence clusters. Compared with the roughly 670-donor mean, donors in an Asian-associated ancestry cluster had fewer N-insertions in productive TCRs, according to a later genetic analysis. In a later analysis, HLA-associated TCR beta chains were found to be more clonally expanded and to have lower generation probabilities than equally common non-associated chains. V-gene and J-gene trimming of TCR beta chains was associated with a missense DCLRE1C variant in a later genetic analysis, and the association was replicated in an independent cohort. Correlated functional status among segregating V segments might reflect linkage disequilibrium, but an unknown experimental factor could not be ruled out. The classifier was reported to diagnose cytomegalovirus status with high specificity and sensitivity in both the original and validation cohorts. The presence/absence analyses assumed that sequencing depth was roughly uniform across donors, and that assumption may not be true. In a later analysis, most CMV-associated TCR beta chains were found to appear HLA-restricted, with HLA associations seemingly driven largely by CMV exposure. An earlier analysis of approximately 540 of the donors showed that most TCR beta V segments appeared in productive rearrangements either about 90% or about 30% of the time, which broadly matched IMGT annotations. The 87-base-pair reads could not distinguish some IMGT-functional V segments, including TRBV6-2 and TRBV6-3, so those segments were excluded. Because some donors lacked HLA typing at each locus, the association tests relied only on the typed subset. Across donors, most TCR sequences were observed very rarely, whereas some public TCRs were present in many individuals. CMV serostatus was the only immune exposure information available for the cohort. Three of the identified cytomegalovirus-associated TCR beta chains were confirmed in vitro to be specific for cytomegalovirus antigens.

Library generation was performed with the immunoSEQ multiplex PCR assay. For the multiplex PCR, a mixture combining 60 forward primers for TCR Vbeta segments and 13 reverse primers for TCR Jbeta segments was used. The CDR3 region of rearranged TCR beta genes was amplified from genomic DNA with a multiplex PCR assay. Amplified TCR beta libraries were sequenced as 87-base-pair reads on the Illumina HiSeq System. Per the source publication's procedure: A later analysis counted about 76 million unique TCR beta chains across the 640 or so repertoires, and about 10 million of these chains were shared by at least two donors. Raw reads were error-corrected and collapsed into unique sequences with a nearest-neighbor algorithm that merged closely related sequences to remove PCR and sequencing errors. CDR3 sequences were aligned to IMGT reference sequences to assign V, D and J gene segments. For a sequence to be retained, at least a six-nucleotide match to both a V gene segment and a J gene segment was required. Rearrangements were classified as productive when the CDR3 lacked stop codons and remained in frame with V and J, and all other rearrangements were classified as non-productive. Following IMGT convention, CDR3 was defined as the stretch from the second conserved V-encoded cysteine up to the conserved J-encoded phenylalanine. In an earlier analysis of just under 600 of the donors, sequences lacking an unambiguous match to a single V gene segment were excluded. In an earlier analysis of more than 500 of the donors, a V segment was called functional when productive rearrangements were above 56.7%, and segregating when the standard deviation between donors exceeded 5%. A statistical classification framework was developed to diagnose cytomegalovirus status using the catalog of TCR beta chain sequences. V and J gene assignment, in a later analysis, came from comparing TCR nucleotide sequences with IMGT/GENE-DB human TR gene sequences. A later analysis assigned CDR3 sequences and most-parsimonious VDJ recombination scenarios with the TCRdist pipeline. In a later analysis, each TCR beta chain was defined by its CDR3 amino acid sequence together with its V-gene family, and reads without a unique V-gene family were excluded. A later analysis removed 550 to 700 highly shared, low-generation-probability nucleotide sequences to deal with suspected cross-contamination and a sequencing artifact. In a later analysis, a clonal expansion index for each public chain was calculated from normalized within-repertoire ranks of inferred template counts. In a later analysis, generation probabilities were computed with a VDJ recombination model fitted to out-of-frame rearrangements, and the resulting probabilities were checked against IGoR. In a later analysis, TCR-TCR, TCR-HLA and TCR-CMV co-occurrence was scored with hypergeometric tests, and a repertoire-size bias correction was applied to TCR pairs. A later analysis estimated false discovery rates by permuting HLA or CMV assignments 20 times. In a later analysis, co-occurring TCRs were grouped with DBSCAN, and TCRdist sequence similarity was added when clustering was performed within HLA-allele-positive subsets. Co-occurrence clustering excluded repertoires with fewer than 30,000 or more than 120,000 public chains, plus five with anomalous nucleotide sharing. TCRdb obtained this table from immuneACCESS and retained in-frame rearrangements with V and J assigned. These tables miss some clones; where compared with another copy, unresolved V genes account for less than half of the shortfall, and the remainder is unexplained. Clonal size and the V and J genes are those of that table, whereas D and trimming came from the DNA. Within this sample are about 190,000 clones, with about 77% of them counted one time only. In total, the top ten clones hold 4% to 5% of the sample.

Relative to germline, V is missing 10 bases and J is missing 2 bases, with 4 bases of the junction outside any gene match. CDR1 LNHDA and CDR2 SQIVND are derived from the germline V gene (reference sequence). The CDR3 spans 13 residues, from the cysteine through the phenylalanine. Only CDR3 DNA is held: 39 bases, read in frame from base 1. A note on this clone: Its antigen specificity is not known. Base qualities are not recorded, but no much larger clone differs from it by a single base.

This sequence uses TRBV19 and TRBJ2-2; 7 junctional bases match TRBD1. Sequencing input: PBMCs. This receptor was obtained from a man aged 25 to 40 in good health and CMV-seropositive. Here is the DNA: TGTGCCATCCTAGGGGGCAACACCGGGGAGCTGTTTTTT. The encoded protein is CAILGGNTGELFF.